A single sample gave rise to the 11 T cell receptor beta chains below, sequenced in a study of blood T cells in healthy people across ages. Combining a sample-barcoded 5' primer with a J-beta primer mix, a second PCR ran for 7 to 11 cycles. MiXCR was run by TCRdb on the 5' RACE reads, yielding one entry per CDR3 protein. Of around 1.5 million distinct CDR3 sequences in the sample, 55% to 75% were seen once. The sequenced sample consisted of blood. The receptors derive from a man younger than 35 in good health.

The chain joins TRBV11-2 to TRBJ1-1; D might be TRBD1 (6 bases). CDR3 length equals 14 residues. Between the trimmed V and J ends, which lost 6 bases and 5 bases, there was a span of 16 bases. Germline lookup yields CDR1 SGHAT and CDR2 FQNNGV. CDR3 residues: CASRSQGRGTEAFF. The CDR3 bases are TGTGCCAGCAGGTCCCAGGGGAGGGGGACTGAAGCTTTCTTT.

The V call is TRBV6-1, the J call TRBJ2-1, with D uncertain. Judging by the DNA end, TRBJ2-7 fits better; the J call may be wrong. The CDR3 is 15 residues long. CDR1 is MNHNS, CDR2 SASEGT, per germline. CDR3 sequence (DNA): TGTGCCAGCAGTACCCGGATACGCTCCTACAATGAGCAGTACTTC. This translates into CASSTRIRSYNEQYF.

As DNA, the CDR3 is TGCAGTGCTTCGGGGACTAGCGGGAGGGCAGATACGCAGTATTTT. As protein: CSASGTSGRADTQYF. The chain has TRBV20-1 and TRBJ2-3, with 16 bases identical to TRBD2. Losses at the gene ends were 5 bases for V and 4 bases for J; bases not matched to a gene: 3. The CDR3 is 15 amino acids. Looked up from germline, CDR1 is DFQATT and CDR2 is SNEGSKA (reference sequence).

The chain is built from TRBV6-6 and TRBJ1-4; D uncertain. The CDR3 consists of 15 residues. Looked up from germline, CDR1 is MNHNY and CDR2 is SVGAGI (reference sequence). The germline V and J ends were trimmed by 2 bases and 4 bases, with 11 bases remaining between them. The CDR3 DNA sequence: TGTGCCAGCAGTTACCGAGGCGGCGGTAATGAAAAACTGTTTTTT. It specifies CASSYRGGGNEKLFF.

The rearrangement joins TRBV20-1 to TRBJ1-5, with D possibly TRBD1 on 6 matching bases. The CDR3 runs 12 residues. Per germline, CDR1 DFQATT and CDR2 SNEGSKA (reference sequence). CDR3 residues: CGAGVSNQPQHF. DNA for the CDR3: TGCGGAGCAGGGGTTAGCAATCAGCCCCAGCATTTT.

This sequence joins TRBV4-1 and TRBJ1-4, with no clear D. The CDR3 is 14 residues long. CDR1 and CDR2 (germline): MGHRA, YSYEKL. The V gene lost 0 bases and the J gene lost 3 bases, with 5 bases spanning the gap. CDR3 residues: CASSQELSNEKLFF. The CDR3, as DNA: TGCGCCAGCAGCCAAGAACTGTCTAATGAAAAACTGTTTTTT.

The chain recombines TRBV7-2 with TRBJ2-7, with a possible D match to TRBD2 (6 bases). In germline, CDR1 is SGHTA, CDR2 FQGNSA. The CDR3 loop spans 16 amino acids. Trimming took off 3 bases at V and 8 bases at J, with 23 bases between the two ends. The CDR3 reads CASSFDIGRTADKQYF. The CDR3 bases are TGTGCCAGCAGCTTTGATATAGGGAGGACTGCCGATAAGCAGTACTTC.

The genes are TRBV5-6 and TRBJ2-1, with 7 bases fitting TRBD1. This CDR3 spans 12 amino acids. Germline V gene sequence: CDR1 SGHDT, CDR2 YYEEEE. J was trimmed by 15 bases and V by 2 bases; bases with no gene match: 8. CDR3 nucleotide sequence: TGTGCCAGCAGCTTTTTGAGACAGGGACCGTTCTTC. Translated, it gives CASSFLRQGPFF.

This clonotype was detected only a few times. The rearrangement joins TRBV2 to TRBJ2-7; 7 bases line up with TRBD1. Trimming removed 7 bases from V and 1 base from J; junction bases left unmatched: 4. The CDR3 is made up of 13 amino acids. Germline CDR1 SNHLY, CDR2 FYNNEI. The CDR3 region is CASIDRVSYEQYF. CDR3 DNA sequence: TGTGCCAGCATCGACAGGGTTTCCTACGAGCAGTACTTC.

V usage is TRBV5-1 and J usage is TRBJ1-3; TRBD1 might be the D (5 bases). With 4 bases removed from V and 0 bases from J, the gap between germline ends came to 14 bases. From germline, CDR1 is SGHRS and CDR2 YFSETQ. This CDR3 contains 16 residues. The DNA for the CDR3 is TGCGCCAGCAGCCTCGGGACCGGGCTCTCTGGAAACACCATATATTTT. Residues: CASSLGTGLSGNTIYF.

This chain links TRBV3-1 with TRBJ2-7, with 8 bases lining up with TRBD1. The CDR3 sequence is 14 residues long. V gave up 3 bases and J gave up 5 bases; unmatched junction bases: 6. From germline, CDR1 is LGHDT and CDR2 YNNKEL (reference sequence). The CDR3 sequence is CASSQRQGLDEQYF. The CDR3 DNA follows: TGTGCCAGCAGCCAGAGACAGGGGTTGGACGAGCAGTACTTC.